This TCR beta chain was retrieved from a study of blood T cell repertoires in COVID-19. Study as a whole: Spain, Italy and the United States supplied samples that represented acute and convalescent COVID-19. T cells, B-cell-depleted T cells, or PBMCs supplied cDNA or gDNA.

Patients at the Seattle site were enrolled during active infection and followed longitudinally. This CDR3 spans 15 amino acids. CDR1 is GTSNPN, CDR2 SVGIG, per germline (reference sequence). Trimming took 2 bases from V and 7 from J; bases not matched to a gene: 5. In the original analysis: Amplified reference gene primers provided the basis for estimating nucleated cell counts. Sequencing used immunoSEQ multiplex PCR; TCRdb keeps in-frame clones, though not all of them. Clone size and V and J calls were adopted from that table, with D and trimming inferred from the DNA. This sample yields a few hundred thousand clones, of which 75% to 90% are seen a single time; over 5% belongs to the top ten.

The receptor comes from a woman aged 50 to 60 with COVID-19, enrolled during active disease. Sequenced input: peripheral blood. V gene TRBV30 combines with J gene TRBJ2-1; 13 bases map to TRBD2. Here the CDR3 reads CAWSTGLAGVNEQFF. The CDR3 DNA reads as TGTGCCTGGAGTACAGGACTAGCGGGAGTTAATGAGCAGTTCTTC. The full variable domain, its missing parts supplied by reference TRBV30 and TRBJ2-1, is SQTIHQWPATLVQPVGSPLSLECTVEGTSNPNLYWYRQAAGRGLQLLFYSVGIGQISSEVPQNLSASRPQDRQFILSSKKLLLSDSGFYLCAWSTGLAGVNEQFFGPGTRLTVL.